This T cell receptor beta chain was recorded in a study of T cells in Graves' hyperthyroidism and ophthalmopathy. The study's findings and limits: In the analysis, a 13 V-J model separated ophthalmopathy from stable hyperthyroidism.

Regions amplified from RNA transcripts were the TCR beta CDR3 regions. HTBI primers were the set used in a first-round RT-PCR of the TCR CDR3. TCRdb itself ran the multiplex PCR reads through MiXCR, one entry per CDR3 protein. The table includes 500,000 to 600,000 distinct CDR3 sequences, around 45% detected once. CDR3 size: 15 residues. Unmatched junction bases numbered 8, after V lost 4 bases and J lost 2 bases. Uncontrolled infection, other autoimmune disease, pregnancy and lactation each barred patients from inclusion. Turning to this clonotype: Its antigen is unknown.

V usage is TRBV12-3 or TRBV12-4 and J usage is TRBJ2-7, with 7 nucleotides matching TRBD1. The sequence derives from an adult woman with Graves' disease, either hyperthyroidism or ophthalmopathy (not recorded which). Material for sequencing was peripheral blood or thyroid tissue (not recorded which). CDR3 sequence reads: CASSWGTGQTYEQYF. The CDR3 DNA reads TGTGCCAGCAGTTGGGGCACGGGACAGACCTACGAGCAGTACTTC.